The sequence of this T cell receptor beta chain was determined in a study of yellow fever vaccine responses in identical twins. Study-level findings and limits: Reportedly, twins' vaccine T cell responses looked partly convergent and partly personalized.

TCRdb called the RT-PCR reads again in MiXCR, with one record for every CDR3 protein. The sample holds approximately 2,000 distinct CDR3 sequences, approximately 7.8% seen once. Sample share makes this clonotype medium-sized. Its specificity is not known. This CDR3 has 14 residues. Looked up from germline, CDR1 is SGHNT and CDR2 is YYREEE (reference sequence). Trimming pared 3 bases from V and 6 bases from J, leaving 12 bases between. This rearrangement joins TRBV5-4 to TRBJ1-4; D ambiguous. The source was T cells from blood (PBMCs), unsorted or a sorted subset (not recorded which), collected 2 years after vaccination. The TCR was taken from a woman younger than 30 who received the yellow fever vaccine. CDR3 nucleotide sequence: TGTGCCAGCAGCTGGGGTTCCGGTTATGAAAAACTGTTTTTT. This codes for CASSWGSGYEKLFF.